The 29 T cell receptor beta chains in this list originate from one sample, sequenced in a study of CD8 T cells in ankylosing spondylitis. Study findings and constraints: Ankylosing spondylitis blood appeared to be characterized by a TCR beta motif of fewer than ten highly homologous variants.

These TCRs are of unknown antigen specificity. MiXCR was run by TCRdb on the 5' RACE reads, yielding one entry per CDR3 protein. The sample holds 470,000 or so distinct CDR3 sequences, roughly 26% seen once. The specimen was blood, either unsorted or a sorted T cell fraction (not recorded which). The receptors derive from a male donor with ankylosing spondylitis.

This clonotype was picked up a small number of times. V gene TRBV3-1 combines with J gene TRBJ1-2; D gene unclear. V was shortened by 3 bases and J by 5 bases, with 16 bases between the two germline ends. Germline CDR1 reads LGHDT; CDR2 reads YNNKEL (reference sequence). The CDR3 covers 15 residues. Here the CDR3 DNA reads TGTGCCAGCAGCCACCTCAACGGAGGTGTATATGGCTACACCTTC. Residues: CASSHLNGGVYGYTF.

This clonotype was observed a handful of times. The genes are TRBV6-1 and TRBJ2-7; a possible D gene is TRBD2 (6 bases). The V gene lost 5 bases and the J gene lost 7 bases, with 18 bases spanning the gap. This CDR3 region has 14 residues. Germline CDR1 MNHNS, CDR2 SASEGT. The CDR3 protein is CASSPSPGVGEQYV. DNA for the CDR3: TGTGCCAGCAGTCCAAGTCCGGGAGTGGGGGAGCAGTACGTC.

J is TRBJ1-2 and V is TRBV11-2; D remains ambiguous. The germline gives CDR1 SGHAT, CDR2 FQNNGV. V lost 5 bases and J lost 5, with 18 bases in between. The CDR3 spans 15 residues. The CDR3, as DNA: TGTGCCAGCAGCCTCCTAGGGAGGGTGCTTTATGGCTACACCTTC. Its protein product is CASSLLGRVLYGYTF.

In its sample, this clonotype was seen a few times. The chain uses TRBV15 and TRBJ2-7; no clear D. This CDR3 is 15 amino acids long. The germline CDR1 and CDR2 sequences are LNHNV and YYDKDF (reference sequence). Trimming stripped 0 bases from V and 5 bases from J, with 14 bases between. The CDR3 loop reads CATSRDRPGIHEQYF. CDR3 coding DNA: TGTGCCACCAGCAGAGATCGGCCGGGCATCCACGAGCAGTACTTC.

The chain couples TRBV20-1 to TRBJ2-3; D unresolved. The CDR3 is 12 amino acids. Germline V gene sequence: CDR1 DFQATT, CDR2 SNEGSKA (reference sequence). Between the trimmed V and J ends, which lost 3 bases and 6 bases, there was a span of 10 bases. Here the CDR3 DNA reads TGCAGTGCTAGCTTGAGTGCGGATACGCAGTATTTT. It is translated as CSASLSADTQYF.

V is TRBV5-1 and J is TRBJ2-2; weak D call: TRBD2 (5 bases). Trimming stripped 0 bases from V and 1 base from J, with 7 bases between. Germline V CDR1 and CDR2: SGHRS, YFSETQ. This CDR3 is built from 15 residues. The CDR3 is CASSLVGRNTGELFF. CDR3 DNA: TGCGCCAGCAGCTTGGTTGGGAGGAACACCGGGGAGCTGTTTTTT. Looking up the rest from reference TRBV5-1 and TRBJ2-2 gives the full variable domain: KAGVTQTPRYLIKTRGQQVTLSCSPISGHRSVSWYQQTPGQGLQFLFEYFSETQRNKGNFPGRFSGRQFSNSRSEMNVSTLELGDSALYLCASSLVGRNTGELFFGEGSRLTVL.

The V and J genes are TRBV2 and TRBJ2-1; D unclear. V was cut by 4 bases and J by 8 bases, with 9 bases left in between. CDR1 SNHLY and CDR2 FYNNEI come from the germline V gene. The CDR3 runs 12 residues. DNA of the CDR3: TGTGCCAGCAGTGGGTATAGGGATGAGCAGTTCTTC. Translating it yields CASSGYRDEQFF.

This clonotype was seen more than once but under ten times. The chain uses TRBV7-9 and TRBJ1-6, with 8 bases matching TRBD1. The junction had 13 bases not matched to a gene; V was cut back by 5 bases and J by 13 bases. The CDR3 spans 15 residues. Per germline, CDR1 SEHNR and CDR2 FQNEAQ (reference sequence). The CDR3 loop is CASSGTGTGVGPLHF. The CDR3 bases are TGTGCCAGCAGCGGGACCGGGACAGGAGTTGGGCCCCTCCACTTT.

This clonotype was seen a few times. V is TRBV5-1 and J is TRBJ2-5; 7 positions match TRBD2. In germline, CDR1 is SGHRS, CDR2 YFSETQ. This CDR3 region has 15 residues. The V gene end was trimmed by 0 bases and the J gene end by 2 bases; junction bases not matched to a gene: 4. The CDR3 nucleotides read TGCGCCAGCAGCTTGGAGCGGGGAATACAAGAGACCCAGTACTTC. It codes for CASSLERGIQETQYF.

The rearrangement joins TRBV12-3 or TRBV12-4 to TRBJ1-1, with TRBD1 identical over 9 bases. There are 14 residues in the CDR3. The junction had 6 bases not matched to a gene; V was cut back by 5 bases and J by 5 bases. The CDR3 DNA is TGTGCCAGCAGTACGACAGGGGGGGGGACTGAAGCTTTCTTT. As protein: CASSTTGGGTEAFF.

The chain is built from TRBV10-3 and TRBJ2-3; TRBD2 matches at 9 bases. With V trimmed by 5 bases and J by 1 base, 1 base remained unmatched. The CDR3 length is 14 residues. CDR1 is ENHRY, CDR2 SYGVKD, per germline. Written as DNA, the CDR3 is TGTGCCATCAGTTTAGCGGGGGGCACAGATACGCAGTATTTT. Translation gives CAISLAGGTDTQYF.

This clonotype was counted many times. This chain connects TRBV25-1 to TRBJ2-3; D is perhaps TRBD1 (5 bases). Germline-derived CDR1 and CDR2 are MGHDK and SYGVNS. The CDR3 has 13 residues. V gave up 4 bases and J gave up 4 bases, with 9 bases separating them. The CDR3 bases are TGTGCCAGCAGTGGGCAGGGTCCAGATACGCAGTATTTT. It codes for CASSGQGPDTQYF. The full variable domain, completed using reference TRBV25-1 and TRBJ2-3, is EADIYQTPRYLVIGTGKKITLECSQTMGHDKMYWYQQDPGMELHLIHYSYGVNSTEKGDLSSESTVSRIRTEHFPLTLESARPSHTSQYLCASSGQGPDTQYFGPGTRLTVL.

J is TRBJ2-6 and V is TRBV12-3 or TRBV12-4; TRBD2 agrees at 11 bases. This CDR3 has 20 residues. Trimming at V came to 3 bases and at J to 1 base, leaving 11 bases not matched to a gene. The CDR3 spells CASSFLRALAGVSGANVLTF. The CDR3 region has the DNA TGTGCCAGCAGTTTTTTAAGGGCACTAGCGGGAGTATCTGGGGCCAACGTCCTGACTTTC.

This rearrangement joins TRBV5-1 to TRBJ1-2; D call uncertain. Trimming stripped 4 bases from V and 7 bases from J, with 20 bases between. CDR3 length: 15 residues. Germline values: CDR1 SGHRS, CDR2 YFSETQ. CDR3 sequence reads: CASSVESLRLSGYTF. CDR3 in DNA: TGCGCCAGCAGCGTGGAGAGTTTAAGGCTGTCTGGCTACACCTTC.

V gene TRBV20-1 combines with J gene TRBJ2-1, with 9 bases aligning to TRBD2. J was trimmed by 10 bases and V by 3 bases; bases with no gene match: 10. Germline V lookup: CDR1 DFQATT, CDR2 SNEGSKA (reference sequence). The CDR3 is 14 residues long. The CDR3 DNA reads TGCAGTGCTAGCCTTAGCGGGAGAAAACGCGAGCAGTTCTTC. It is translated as CSASLSGRKREQFF.

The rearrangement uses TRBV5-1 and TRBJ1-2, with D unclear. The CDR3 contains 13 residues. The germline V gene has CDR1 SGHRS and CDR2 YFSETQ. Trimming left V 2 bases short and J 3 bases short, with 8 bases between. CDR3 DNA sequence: TGCGCCAGCAGCTTCACAGTAGACTATGGCTACACCTTC. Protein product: CASSFTVDYGYTF.

CDR3 DNA sequence: TGTGCCAGAACCGGGACAGGGGTGAACGGAGAGACCCAGTACTTC. This sequence encodes CARTGTGVNGETQYF. The chain uses TRBV19 and TRBJ2-5; TRBD1 matches 10 bases. This CDR3 contains 15 residues. V lost 9 bases, J lost 4 bases, and 11 bases stayed unmatched. Germline-derived CDR1 and CDR2 are LNHDA and SQIVND (reference sequence).

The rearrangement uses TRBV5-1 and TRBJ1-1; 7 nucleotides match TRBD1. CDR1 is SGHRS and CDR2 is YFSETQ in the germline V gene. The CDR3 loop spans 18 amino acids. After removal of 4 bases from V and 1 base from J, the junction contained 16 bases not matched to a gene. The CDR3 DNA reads TGCGCCAGCAGCCCCCGACAGGGAAGTGGGCATGGGAACACTGAAGCTTTCTTT. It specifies CASSPRQGSGHGNTEAFF. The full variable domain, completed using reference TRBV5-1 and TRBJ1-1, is KAGVTQTPRYLIKTRGQQVTLSCSPISGHRSVSWYQQTPGQGLQFLFEYFSETQRNKGNFPGRFSGRQFSNSRSEMNVSTLELGDSALYLCASSPRQGSGHGNTEAFFGQGTRLTVV.

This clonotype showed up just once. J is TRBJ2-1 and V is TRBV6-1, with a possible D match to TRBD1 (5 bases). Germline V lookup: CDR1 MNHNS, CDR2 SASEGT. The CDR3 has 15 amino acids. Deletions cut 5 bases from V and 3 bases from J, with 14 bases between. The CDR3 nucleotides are TGTGCCAGCAGTCCGACGAGGACATACTACAATGAGCAGTTCTTC. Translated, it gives CASSPTRTYYNEQFF.

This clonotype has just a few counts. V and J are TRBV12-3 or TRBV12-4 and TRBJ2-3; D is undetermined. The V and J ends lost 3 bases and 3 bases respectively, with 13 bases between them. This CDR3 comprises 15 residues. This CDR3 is CASSFGFLGTDTQYF. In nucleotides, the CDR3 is TGTGCCAGCAGTTTCGGATTTCTAGGGACAGATACGCAGTATTTT.

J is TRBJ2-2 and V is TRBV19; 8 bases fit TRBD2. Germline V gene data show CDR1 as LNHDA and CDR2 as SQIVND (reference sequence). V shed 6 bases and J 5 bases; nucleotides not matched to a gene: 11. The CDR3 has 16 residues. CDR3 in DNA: TGTGCCAGTAGAAATAGCGGGGCCCGGGGTACCGGGGAGCTGTTTTTT. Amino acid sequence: CASRNSGARGTGELFF.

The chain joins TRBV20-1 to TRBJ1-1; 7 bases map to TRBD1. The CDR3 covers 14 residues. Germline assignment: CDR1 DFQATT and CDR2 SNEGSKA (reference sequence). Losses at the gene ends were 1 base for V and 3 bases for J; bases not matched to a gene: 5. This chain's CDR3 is CSARVRGGDTEAFF. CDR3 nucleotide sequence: TGCAGTGCTAGAGTGAGAGGGGGCGACACTGAAGCTTTCTTT.

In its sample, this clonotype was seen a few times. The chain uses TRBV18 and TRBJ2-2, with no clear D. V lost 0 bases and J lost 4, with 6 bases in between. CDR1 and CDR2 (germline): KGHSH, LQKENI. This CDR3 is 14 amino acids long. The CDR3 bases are TGTGCCAGCTCACCACCCCCCCTCACCGGGGAGCTGTTTTTT. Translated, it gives CASSPPPLTGELFF.

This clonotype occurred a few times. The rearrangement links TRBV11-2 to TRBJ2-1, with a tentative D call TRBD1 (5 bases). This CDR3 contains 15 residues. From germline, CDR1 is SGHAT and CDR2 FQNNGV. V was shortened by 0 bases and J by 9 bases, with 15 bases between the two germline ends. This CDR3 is CASSLEGQGYTEQFF. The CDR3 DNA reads TGTGCCAGCAGCTTAGAAGGTCAGGGCTATACTGAGCAGTTCTTC.

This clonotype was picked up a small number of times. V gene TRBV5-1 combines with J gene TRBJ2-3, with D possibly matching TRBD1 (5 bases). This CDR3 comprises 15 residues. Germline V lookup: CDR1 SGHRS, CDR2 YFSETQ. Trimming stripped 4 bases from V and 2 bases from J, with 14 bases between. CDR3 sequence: CASSLSGPPTDTQYF. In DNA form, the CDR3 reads TGCGCCAGCAGCCTGTCAGGGCCCCCCACAGATACGCAGTATTTT.

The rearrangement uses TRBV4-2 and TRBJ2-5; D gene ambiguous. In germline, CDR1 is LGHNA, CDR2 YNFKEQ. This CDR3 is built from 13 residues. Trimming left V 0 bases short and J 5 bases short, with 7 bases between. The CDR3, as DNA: TGTGCCAGCAGCCAAGATCCGCGGGAGACCCAGTACTTC. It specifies CASSQDPRETQYF.

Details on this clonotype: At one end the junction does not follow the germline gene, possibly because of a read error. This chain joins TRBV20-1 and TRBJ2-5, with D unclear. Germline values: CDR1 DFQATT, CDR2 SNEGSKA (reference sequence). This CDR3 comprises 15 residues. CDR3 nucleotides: TGCAGTGCGAGAGATGGTAACAGATTAGGAGAGACCCAGTACTTC. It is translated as CSARDGNRLGETQYF.

For the CDR3, the DNA is TGTGCCAGCAGCTCGAAAGGGGGTTACAATGAGCAGTTCTTC. Amino acid sequence: CASSSKGGYNEQFF. The chain couples TRBV7-9 to TRBJ2-1; possible D gene TRBD1, 6 bases. Germline-derived CDR1 and CDR2 are SEHNR and FQNEAQ (reference sequence). The V and J ends lost 4 bases and 4 bases respectively, with 11 bases between them. The CDR3 contains 14 residues. Full variable domain (remainder filled in from reference TRBV7-9 and TRBJ2-1): DTGVSQNPRHKITKRGQNVTFRCDPISEHNRLYWYRQTLGQGPEFLTYFQNEAQLEKSRLLSDRFSAERPKGSFSTLEIQRTEQGDSAMYLCASSSKGGYNEQFFGPGTRLTVL.

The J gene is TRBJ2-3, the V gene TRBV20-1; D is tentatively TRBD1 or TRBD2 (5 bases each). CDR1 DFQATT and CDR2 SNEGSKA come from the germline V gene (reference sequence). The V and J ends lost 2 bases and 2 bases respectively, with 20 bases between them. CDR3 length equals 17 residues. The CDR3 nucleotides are TGCAGTGCTAGAAGTTCAGGGACCCCAATCAACACAGATACGCAGTATTTT. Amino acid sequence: CSARSSGTPINTDTQYF.